These T cell receptor beta chains were read from a single sample in a study of T-cell memory formation after mild COVID-19. TCRdb recomputed calls from the 5' RACE reads with MiXCR, one row per CDR3 protein. The top ten clones hold 9% to 15% of a sample with about 470,000 distinct CDR3 sequences, 18% of them seen once. Input material: PBMCs or a T cell subset sorted from them (not recorded which). The receptors here all came from an adult woman who had mild COVID-19 (a few samples of this study predate the infection). Cell type and time point are not known. The CDR3 runs from the conserved cysteine through the conserved F or W. A D gene is named only where the DNA matches it firmly. The size field is filled for only some rows; it gives once, few, many or a size class.

j_call: TRBJ2-3
d_call: TRBD2
v_call: TRBV5-1
clone_size: -
cdr3_aa: CASSFSAGGLLTDTQYF
cdr3_nt: TGCGCCAGCAGCTTTTCGGCGGGGGGCTTACTCACAGATACGCAGTATTTT

j_call: TRBJ2-1
d_call: TRBD1
v_call: TRBV7-6
clone_size: few
cdr3_aa: CASSWGQGNNEQFF
cdr3_nt: TGTGCCAGCAGCTGGGGACAGGGGAACAATGAGCAGTTCTTC

j_call: TRBJ2-1
d_call: TRBD1
v_call: TRBV10-3
clone_size: once
cdr3_aa: CAIRKRDSINEQFF
cdr3_nt: TGTGCCATCCGAAAACGGGACAGCATCAATGAGCAGTTCTTC

j_call: TRBJ2-7
d_call: -
v_call: TRBV27
clone_size: few
cdr3_aa: CASSLIQGAEQYF
cdr3_nt: TGTGCCAGCAGTCTGATCCAGGGTGCCGAGCAGTACTTC

j_call: TRBJ2-7
d_call: -
v_call: TRBV29-1
clone_size: few
cdr3_aa: CSVEGLGATYEQYF
cdr3_nt: TGCAGCGTTGAAGGGCTCGGGGCCACCTACGAGCAGTACTTC

j_call: TRBJ2-1
d_call: -
v_call: TRBV19
clone_size: few
cdr3_aa: CASSIVASASYNEQFF
cdr3_nt: TGTGCCAGTAGTATAGTGGCCAGCGCATCCTACAATGAGCAGTTCTTC

j_call: TRBJ2-5
d_call: TRBD2
v_call: TRBV3-1
clone_size: -
cdr3_aa: CASSQDLAGGRVETQYF
cdr3_nt: TGTGCCAGCAGCCAAGATCTAGCGGGAGGACGGGTAGAGACCCAGTACTTC

j_call: TRBJ2-5
d_call: TRBD1
v_call: TRBV5-1
clone_size: few
cdr3_aa: CASSGWQGVEETQYF
cdr3_nt: TGCGCCAGCAGCGGTTGGCAGGGGGTGGAAGAGACCCAGTACTTC

j_call: TRBJ1-5
d_call: TRBD1
v_call: TRBV2
clone_size: -
cdr3_aa: CASSSGGPSNQPQHF
cdr3_nt: TGTGCCAGCAGTTCAGGGGGCCCTAGCAATCAGCCCCAGCATTTT

j_call: TRBJ2-7
d_call: TRBD2
v_call: TRBV5-1
clone_size: -
cdr3_aa: CASSWGGLAGDEQYF
cdr3_nt: TGCGCCAGCAGCTGGGGGGGACTAGCGGGAGATGAGCAGTACTTC

j_call: TRBJ1-1
d_call: -
v_call: TRBV29-1
clone_size: -
cdr3_aa: CSVASARVISEAFF
cdr3_nt: TGCAGCGTTGCATCAGCCAGGGTAATTAGTGAAGCTTTCTTT

j_call: TRBJ2-7
d_call: -
v_call: TRBV5-6
clone_size: few
cdr3_aa: CASSLSVGTEQYF
cdr3_nt: TGTGCCAGCAGCTTGTCGGTCGGGACCGAGCAGTACTTC

j_call: TRBJ1-1
d_call: -
v_call: TRBV5-4
clone_size: -
cdr3_aa: CASSSGGGRTEAFF
cdr3_nt: TGTGCCAGCAGCTCGGGGGGCGGGAGGACTGAAGCTTTCTTT

j_call: TRBJ2-5
d_call: TRBD2
v_call: TRBV7-3
clone_size: few
cdr3_aa: CASSLRGSGARKETQYF
cdr3_nt: TGTGCCAGCAGCTTAAGGGGTAGCGGGGCCCGGAAAGAGACCCAGTACTTC

j_call: TRBJ2-2
d_call: -
v_call: TRBV24-1
clone_size: -
cdr3_aa: CATSAPSQTGELFF
cdr3_nt: TGTGCCACCAGTGCTCCCTCCCAAACCGGGGAGCTGTTTTTT

j_call: TRBJ2-5
d_call: TRBD2
v_call: TRBV6-1
clone_size: -
cdr3_aa: CASSWGGGQETQYF
cdr3_nt: TGTGCCAGCAGTTGGGGCGGGGGCCAAGAGACCCAGTACTTC

j_call: TRBJ2-1
d_call: -
v_call: TRBV24-1
clone_size: few
cdr3_aa: CATSDLPVLSYNEQFF
cdr3_nt: TGTGCCACCAGTGATTTGCCAGTGCTTTCCTACAATGAGCAGTTCTTC

j_call: TRBJ1-6
d_call: TRBD1
v_call: TRBV27
clone_size: few
cdr3_aa: CASSPGQGGNNSPLHF
cdr3_nt: TGTGCCAGCAGCCCTGGACAGGGAGGCAATAATTCACCCCTCCACTTT

j_call: TRBJ2-2
d_call: -
v_call: TRBV5-1
clone_size: -
cdr3_aa: CASSLEPRTGELFF
cdr3_nt: TGCGCCAGCAGCTTGGAGCCCCGGACGGGGGAGCTGTTTTTT

j_call: TRBJ1-6
d_call: -
v_call: TRBV5-6
clone_size: once
cdr3_aa: CASSLAATESNSPLHF
cdr3_nt: TGTGCCAGCAGCTTGGCGGCGACAGAATCTAATTCACCCCTCCACTTT

j_call: TRBJ2-3
d_call: -
v_call: TRBV10-3
clone_size: few
cdr3_aa: CAISGVTPSEYTDTQYF
cdr3_nt: TGTGCCATCAGTGGGGTTACTCCCTCGGAATACACAGATACGCAGTATTTT